The 6 T cell receptor beta chains in this list originate from one sample, sequenced in a study of blood T cells in healthy people across ages. PCR was performed a second time for about 7 to 12 cycles using a sample-barcoded 5' primer and a J-beta primer mix. TCRdb called the 5' RACE reads again in MiXCR, with one record for every CDR3 protein. This table holds approximately 1.5 million distinct CDR3 sequences, approximately 43% found once. The specimen sequenced was blood. The receptors originated from a woman aged 18-35 years in good health.

The genes are TRBV4-1 and TRBJ2-7; 8 nucleotides agree with TRBD2. CDR3 length: 16 amino acids. From germline, CDR1 is MGHRA and CDR2 YSYEKL. Trimming at V came to 4 bases and at J to 1 base, leaving 9 bases not matched to a gene. The CDR3 reads CASSRRLTGGSYEQYF. CDR3 nucleotides: TGCGCCAGCAGCCGAAGACTAACGGGGGGGTCCTACGAGCAGTACTTC.

This chain joins TRBV20-1 and TRBJ2-7, with TRBD2 identical over 13 bases. The CDR3 runs to 13 residues. With V trimmed by 8 bases and J by 6 bases, 7 bases remained unmatched. Germline values: CDR1 DFQATT, CDR2 SNEGSKA (reference sequence). The CDR3 DNA is TGCAGTACACCGGGACTAGCGGGGAGCGAGCAGTACTTC. Amino acids: CSTPGLAGSEQYF.

The chain has TRBV7-6 and TRBJ2-1; either TRBD1 or TRBD2 may supply D (6 bases each). The CDR3 sequence is 18 residues long. Trimming stripped 0 bases from V and 0 bases from J, with 15 bases between. Germline CDR1 is SGHVS and CDR2 is FNYEAQ. The CDR3 DNA sequence: TGTGCCAGCAGCTTAGCTTTTTTCGGGGGCAGCTCCTACAATGAGCAGTTCTTC. Its protein product is CASSLAFFGGSSYNEQFF.

The chain has TRBV4-1 and TRBJ1-1, with no clear D. Trimming stripped 4 bases from V and 1 base from J, with 13 bases between. Germline loops: CDR1 MGHRA, CDR2 YSYEKL. The CDR3 spans 15 residues. The CDR3 DNA reads as TGCGCCAGCAGCCTTCGATTCTCTAGGAACACTGAAGCTTTCTTT. Translating gives CASSLRFSRNTEAFF.

This clonotype showed up many times. The chain joins TRBV20-1 to TRBJ2-5, with D maybe TRBD2 (5 bases). CDR3 length: 11 amino acids. Germline CDR1 reads DFQATT; CDR2 reads SNEGSKA (reference sequence). The CDR3 is CSARDQETQYF. CDR3 bases: TGCAGCGCGAGGGACCAAGAGACCCAGTACTTC.

This clonotype has just a few counts. The rearrangement joins TRBV6-5 to TRBJ2-3, with a possible D match to TRBD1 (5 bases). The CDR3 contains 14 residues. The V gene lost 6 bases and the J gene lost 0 bases, with 10 bases spanning the gap. The germline V gene encodes CDR1 MNHEY and CDR2 SVGAGI. The DNA for the CDR3 is TGTGCCAGCAGACGCAGGGTTAGCACAGATACGCAGTATTTT. Amino acid sequence: CASRRRVSTDTQYF.